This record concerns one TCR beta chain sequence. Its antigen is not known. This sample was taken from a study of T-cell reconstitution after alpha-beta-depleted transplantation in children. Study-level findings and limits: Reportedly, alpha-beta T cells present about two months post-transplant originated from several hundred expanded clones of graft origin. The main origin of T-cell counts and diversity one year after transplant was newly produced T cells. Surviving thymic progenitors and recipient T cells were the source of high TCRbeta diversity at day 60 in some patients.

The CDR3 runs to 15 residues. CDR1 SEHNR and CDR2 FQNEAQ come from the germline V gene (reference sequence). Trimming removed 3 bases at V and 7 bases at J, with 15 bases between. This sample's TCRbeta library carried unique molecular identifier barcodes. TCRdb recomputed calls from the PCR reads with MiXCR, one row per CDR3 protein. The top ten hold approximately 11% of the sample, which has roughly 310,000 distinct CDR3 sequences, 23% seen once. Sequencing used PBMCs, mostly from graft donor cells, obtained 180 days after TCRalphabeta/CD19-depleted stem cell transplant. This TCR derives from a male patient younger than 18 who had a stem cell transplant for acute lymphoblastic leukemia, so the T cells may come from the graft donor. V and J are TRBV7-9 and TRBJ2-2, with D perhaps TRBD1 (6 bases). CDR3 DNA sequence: TGTGCCAGCAGCTTTGGGGGCCGGCCCGACGGGGAGCTGTTTTTT. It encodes CASSFGGRPDGELFF.